This T cell receptor (beta chain) comes out of a study of PD-L1 blockade in urothelial cancer. Study information: Men with urothelial cancer arising in the bladder made up about 90% of the roughly 30 patients. Peripheral blood specimens exhibited a median yield of around 150,000 T cells. After treatment start, blood was analyzed at 3 weeks (second dose) and at 6 weeks.

Sample time point: pretreatment peripheral blood. Enrolled patients showed locally advanced or metastatic urothelial carcinoma. The table lists this clone with a count of one. The protocol was immunoSEQ multiplex PCR, while the TCRdb copy is restricted to in-frame clones and leaves out a portion. The profile shows under 60,000 clones, about 88% of them singletons. The germline CDR1 and CDR2 sequences are SQVTM and ANQGSEA. The CDR3 loop spans 12 amino acids. The V end lost 4 bases, the J end lost 5 bases, and 11 bases lay between the germline ends. The sample consisted of PBMCs, taken around atezolizumab (anti-PD-L1) treatment. The genes are TRBV29-1 and TRBJ1-1; unclear D gene. The TCR was taken from a man between 65 and 85 years old with urothelial cancer. The CDR3 nucleotides are TGCAGCGTTGGGGGAGGTGTGACTGAAGCTTTCTTT. This translates into CSVGGGVTEAFF.